One sample yielded the 20 T cell receptor beta chains listed below, sequenced in a study of blood T cell repertoires in COVID-19. The protocol was immunoSEQ multiplex PCR, while the TCRdb copy is restricted to in-frame clones and leaves out a portion. The table has about 220,000 clones, about 80% seen once. Material for sequencing was peripheral blood. These receptor sequences come from a woman aged 60-75 years with acute or convalescent COVID-19.

The gene calls are TRBV5-1 and TRBJ1-4, with TRBD1 identical over 10 bases. The CDR3 runs 15 residues. Losses at the gene ends were 7 bases for V and 6 bases for J; bases not matched to a gene: 9. Germline V gives CDR1 SGHRS, CDR2 YFSETQ. CDR3 region: CASRYLGTGDEKLFF. The CDR3 bases are TGCGCCAGCCGATACCTCGGGACAGGGGATGAAAAACTGTTTTTT.

The chain carries TRBV14 and TRBJ1-5; D may be TRBD1 (5 bases). The CDR3 is 12 residues long. Trimming left V 4 bases short and J 11 bases short, with 12 bases between. The germline V gene encodes CDR1 SGHDN and CDR2 FVKESK. For the CDR3, the DNA is TGTGCCAGCAGCCTATTGCAGGGTACCCAGCATTTT. The encoded protein is CASSLLQGTQHF. The whole variable domain, remainder taken from reference TRBV14 and TRBJ1-5, is EAGVTQFPSHSVIEKGQTVTLRCDPISGHDNLYWYRRVMGKEIKFLLHFVKESKQDESGMPNNRFLAERTGGTYSTLKVQPAELEDSGVYFCASSLLQGTQHFGDGTRLSIL.

The V gene is TRBV30, the J gene TRBJ1-6, with 8 nucleotides matching TRBD1. V was clipped by 8 bases and J by 6 bases; unmatched bases: 6. The CDR3 spans 13 residues. From germline, CDR1 is GTSNPN and CDR2 SVGIG (reference sequence). This CDR3 reads CAGGGQVNSPLHF. In nucleotides, the CDR3 is TGTGCCGGGGGGGGACAGGTTAATTCACCCCTCCACTTT.

V usage is TRBV5-1 and J usage is TRBJ1-1; D remains unclear. From germline, CDR1 is SGHRS and CDR2 YFSETQ. The V and J ends lost 0 bases and 0 bases respectively, with 9 bases between them. The CDR3 contains 15 residues. The CDR3 DNA sequence: TGCGCCAGCAGCTTGGAAAGAGATTTGAACACTGAAGCTTTCTTT. This encodes CASSLERDLNTEAFF.

The chain combines TRBV9 with TRBJ1-2, with 11 bases matching TRBD1. This CDR3 is built from 16 residues. V lost 5 bases and J lost 3; bases outside the gene matches: 9. The germline V gene has CDR1 SGDLS and CDR2 YYNGEE. The CDR3 DNA is TGTGCCAGCAGTGATCCCGGGACAGGGGGGGACTATGGCTACACCTTC. Protein: CASSDPGTGGDYGYTF. Filled out from reference TRBV9 and TRBJ1-2, the complete variable domain reads DSGVTQTPKHLITATGQRVTLRCSPRSGDLSVYWYQQSLDQGLQFLIQYYNGEERAKGNILERFSAQQFPDLHSELNLSSLELGDSALYFCASSDPGTGGDYGYTFGSGTRLTVV.

The rearrangement uses TRBV28 and TRBJ2-3; 9 positions agree with TRBD2. The CDR3 length is 15 residues. With 6 bases clipped from V and 1 base from J, the junction kept 5 bases outside the gene matches. Germline-derived CDR1 and CDR2 are MDHEN and SYDVKM. The CDR3 coding sequence is TGTGCCAGCAGCCCCCAGCGGGGGGGCACAGATACGCAGTATTTT. Translation gives CASSPQRGGTDTQYF.

CDR3 loop: CASGRGTEQFF. The DNA of the CDR3 is TGTGCCAGCGGCAGGGGGACTGAGCAGTTCTTC. The J gene is TRBJ2-1, the V gene TRBV14, with TRBD1 matching 7 bases. CDR1 SGHDN and CDR2 FVKESK come from the germline V gene. The CDR3 has 11 amino acids. Trimming took 8 bases from V and 9 from J; bases not matched to a gene: 4. The entire variable domain, with the rest obtained from reference TRBV14 and TRBJ2-1, is as follows: EAGVTQFPSHSVIEKGQTVTLRCDPISGHDNLYWYRRVMGKEIKFLLHFVKESKQDESGMPNNRFLAERTGGTYSTLKVQPAELEDSGVYFCASGRGTEQFFGPGTRLTVL.

The rearrangement uses TRBV7-9 and TRBJ1-2; no clear D gene. CDR3 size: 13 residues. Per the germline V gene, CDR1 is SEHNR and CDR2 is FQNEAQ (reference sequence). The V gene lost 5 bases and the J gene lost 4 bases, with 11 bases spanning the gap. CDR3 sequence reads: CASSLEYSYGYTF. In nucleotides, the CDR3 is TGTGCCAGCAGCCTCGAATACAGCTATGGCTACACCTTC.

This chain joins TRBV19 and TRBJ1-1, with 8 nucleotides matching TRBD1. Looked up from germline, CDR1 is LNHDA and CDR2 is SQIVND (reference sequence). The CDR3 contains 15 residues. The V and J ends lost 6 bases and 4 bases, in that order; junction bases with no gene match: 10. Here the CDR3 DNA reads TGTGCCAGTAGCCGGGAACAGGGGGGTGGCACTGAAGCTTTCTTT. Translated: CASSREQGGGTEAFF. The variable domain in full, with the rest retrieved from reference TRBV19 and TRBJ1-1, is DGGITQSPKYLFRKEGQNVTLSCEQNLNHDAMYWYRQDPGQGLRLIYYSQIVNDFQKGDIAEGYSVSREKKESFPLTVTSAQKNPTAFYLCASSREQGGGTEAFFGQGTRLTVV.

The rearrangement links TRBV15 to TRBJ2-6; TRBD2 matches 7 bases. J gave up 2 bases and V 4 bases, and 5 bases lay outside the gene matches. Per germline, CDR1 LNHNV and CDR2 YYDKDF (reference sequence). The CDR3 is made up of 16 amino acids. The CDR3 DNA reads as TGTGCCACCAGCAATCGGGAGGCAGCTGGGGCCAACGTCCTGACTTTC. Translated: CATSNREAAGANVLTF.

The J gene is TRBJ1-1, the V gene TRBV29-1; D is perhaps TRBD1 (5 bases). V lost 5 bases and J lost 7, with 11 bases in between. Germline V lookup: CDR1 SQVTM, CDR2 ANQGSEA. This CDR3 region has 11 residues. The CDR3 bases are TGCAGCGTTTCCCAGGGTGGTGAAGCTTTCTTT. Protein sequence: CSVSQGGEAFF. Full variable domain (missing parts from reference TRBV29-1 and TRBJ1-1): SAVISQKPSRDICQRGTSLTIQCQVDSQVTMMFWYRQQPGQSLTLIATANQGSEATYESGFVIDKFPISRPNLTFSTLTVSNMSPEDSSIYLCSVSQGGEAFFGQGTRLTVV.

The CDR3: CASSYATSGANTGELFF. The CDR3 DNA reads TGTGCCAGCAGTTATGCGACTAGCGGGGCGAACACCGGGGAGCTGTTTTTT. The chain employs TRBV2 and TRBJ2-2; 11 nucleotides line up with TRBD2. Germline loops: CDR1 SNHLY, CDR2 FYNNEI. The J segment lost 0 bases and the V segment lost 5 bases, leaving 5 bases of the junction unmatched. The CDR3 runs 17 residues.

This chain joins TRBV5-5 and TRBJ1-2, with 7 bases lining up with TRBD1. CDR3 length equals 15 residues. The V gene end was trimmed by 4 bases and the J gene end by 5 bases; junction bases not matched to a gene: 11. The germline V gene encodes CDR1 SGHKS and CDR2 YYEKEE (reference sequence). This CDR3 reads CASSAEDRVLYGYTF. In DNA, the CDR3 is TGTGCCAGCAGCGCAGAAGACAGGGTTCTATATGGCTACACCTTC.

The rearrangement links TRBV7-2 to TRBJ1-3, with 12 nucleotides matching TRBD1. Germline V gene sequence: CDR1 SGHTA, CDR2 FQGNSA. CDR3 length: 17 amino acids. The V segment lost 1 base and the J segment 3 bases; nucleotides outside the gene matches: 4. CDR3 loop: CASSLGGQGAYGNTIYF. CDR3 bases: TGTGCCAGCAGCTTAGGGGGACAGGGGGCTTATGGAAACACCATATATTTT.

As concerns this clone: Other DNA variants within this sample encode the same CDR3. Here the CDR3 reads CASSPGQNTEAFF. In nucleotides, the CDR3 is TGTGCCAGCTCACCGGGACAGAACACTGAAGCTTTCTTT. V usage is TRBV18 and J usage is TRBJ1-1; possibly TRBD1 for D (6 bases). Germline loops: CDR1 KGHSH, CDR2 LQKENI. V lost 3 bases to trimming and J lost 1 base, with 6 bases between them. There are 13 residues in the CDR3.

The CDR3 DNA reads TGTGCCAGCAGCTCCATAAAAATCCCGGACACAGAGTATTCCTACGAGCAGTACTTC. Its translation is CASSSIKIPDTEYSYEQYF. The chain combines TRBV5-5 with TRBJ2-7; weak D call: TRBD1 (5 bases). This CDR3 is built from 19 residues. V lost 3 bases and J lost 1, with 26 bases in between. Per the germline V gene, CDR1 is SGHKS and CDR2 is YYEKEE (reference sequence).

The genes are TRBV4-1 and TRBJ2-2; no reliable D call. The CDR3 has 15 residues. Deletions cut 0 bases from V and 6 bases from J, with 11 bases between. Germline CDR1 reads MGHRA; CDR2 reads YSYEKL. For the CDR3, the DNA is TGCGCCAGCAGCCAAGAGTCCCTAGGTCCCGGGGAGCTGTTTTTT. It translates to CASSQESLGPGELFF.

The J gene is TRBJ1-1, the V gene TRBV25-1; D might be TRBD1 (6 bases). Germline V gene sequence: CDR1 MGHDK, CDR2 SYGVNS. V was pared by 6 bases and J by 7 bases, with 15 bases between. The length of the CDR3 is 13 residues. CDR3 in amino acids: CASRPRDIGEAFF. For the CDR3, the DNA is TGTGCCAGCAGACCCCGGGACATAGGTGAAGCTTTCTTT.

CDR3 amino acids: CASSLGSSSFSNQPQHF. The CDR3 region has the DNA TGTGCCAGCAGCCTTGGGTCGTCTAGTTTTAGCAATCAGCCCCAGCATTTT. This sequence joins TRBV7-2 and TRBJ1-5; D remains ambiguous. CDR1 SGHTA and CDR2 FQGNSA come from the germline V gene. Trimming removed 5 bases from V and 0 bases from J, with 17 bases in between. The CDR3 runs to 17 residues.

This clone turned up a few times. The rearrangement links TRBV5-5 to TRBJ1-3; 7 bases match TRBD1. With 4 bases clipped from V and 0 bases from J, the junction kept 4 bases outside the gene matches. Germline CDR1 reads SGHKS; CDR2 reads YYEKEE (reference sequence). This CDR3 spans 15 amino acids. The CDR3 here is CASSQGTVSGNTIYF. The CDR3 DNA sequence: TGTGCCAGCAGCCAGGGGACAGTCTCTGGAAACACCATATATTTT.